These T cell receptor beta chains were read from a single sample in a study of blood T cell repertoires in COVID-19. The assay was immunoSEQ multiplex PCR, and TCRdb's table has in-frame clones only and misses some. The sample carries 150,000 to 170,000 clones, roughly 80% recorded once. Source material: peripheral blood. The source of these receptors is a woman aged 60-70 years with acute or convalescent COVID-19. The CDR3 runs from the conserved cysteine through the conserved F or W. Clone size appears in some rows only: once, few, many, or a class for an expanded clone.

TRBV28 few CASSFSGGQNSPLHF
TRBV6-5 few CASSPQGGVTEAFF
TRBV5-6 - CASSLEQGIEAFF
TRBV18 - CASSPREVVGDQPQHF
TRBV15 - CATSRAPTGSRNTIYF
TRBV3-1/TRBV3-2 - CASRRGAVTGELFF
TRBV12-3/TRBV12-4 - CASSFEEPYEQYF
TRBV29-1 - CSARKGGETQYF
TRBV4-2 few CASSHPGTGEMNGELFF
TRBV5-1 once CASSPLIAANTGELFF
TRBV6-6 - CASELQGNYGYTF
TRBV3-1/TRBV3-2 - CASSLRRGTDTQYF
TRBV6-5 - CASSKGTGAYEQYF
TRBV11-3 - CASSPGTALGNEQFF
TRBV4-1 - CASSQPGTGGWAEAFF
TRBV10-3 - CAISEAGGEQYF
TRBV7-9 - CASSLGVAGNTEAFF
TRBV3-1/TRBV3-2 - CASTSILQGEEKLFF
TRBV3-1/TRBV3-2 - CASSHPPYEQFF
TRBV6-1 few CASSDFGGGDTEAFF
TRBV11-2 - CASSLGTATGELFF
TRBV3-1/TRBV3-2 - CASSQQWTDNYGYTF
TRBV28 few CASRAPGGPVYEQYF
TRBV5-1 - CASSLGDSQETQYF
TRBV27 - CASRAGFRLHTEAFF
TRBV12-3/TRBV12-4 - CASSSGIGGYTF
TRBV10-3 - CAISVGQNYGYTF
TRBV6-6 - CASRSVNTEAFF
TRBV24-1 - CATSDPGTGGVYGQFF
TRBV13 - CASSLLGWRSDGYTF
TRBV11-2 - CASSPRTGRGYTF
TRBV6-5 - CASLSRDYNEQFF
TRBV12-3/TRBV12-4 - CASSPSPSYEQYF
TRBV28 - CASSPGQNTEAFF
TRBV28 - CASRPRRVPGQPQHF
TRBV7-9 - CASSFPGLANTEAFF
TRBV27 few CASSPGRGANVLTF
TRBV7-2 once CASSLGGQNYGYTF